This is a list of T cell receptor beta chains from one sample in a study of blood T cell repertoires in COVID-19. Generated by immunoSEQ multiplex PCR, the TCRdb table keeps only in-frame clones and is missing some. The profile shows roughly 200,000 clones, more than 75% of them singletons. The sequencing input was PBMCs or T cells enriched from blood (not recorded which). Source of these receptors: a man aged 35 to 55 with acute COVID-19. Both conserved end residues are part of each CDR3. Each record gives: D gene, J gene, V gene, clone size, CDR3 DNA, CDR3 protein. A D gene is named only where the DNA matches it firmly. Not all rows give a size; the values are once, few, many and, for expanded clones, a class.

TRBD2 TRBJ2-3 TRBV12-3/TRBV12-4 - TGTGCCAGCAGTTTAGGTAGGGAGGGTACGCAGTATTTT CASSLGREGTQYF
- TRBJ2-3 TRBV7-2 - TGTGCCAGCAGCTCTGCGCCTTTCACAGATACGCAGTATTTT CASSSAPFTDTQYF
- TRBJ1-2 TRBV28 - TGTGCCAGCAGTTTAGTCCAGGGTGGGAACTATGGCTACACCTTC CASSLVQGGNYGYTF
- TRBJ1-6 TRBV10-3 - TGTGCCATCAGTGAGTCGAGGCAGGGTGAAAATTCACCCCTCCACTTT CAISESRQGENSPLHF
TRBD1 TRBJ2-7 TRBV11-1 - TGTGCCAGCAGCTTAGGACCAGGGGGCTACGAGCAGTACTTC CASSLGPGGYEQYF
TRBD1 TRBJ1-1 TRBV5-6 - TGTGCCAGCAGCCAATTGAGCGGGACAGGGGTTGGTGAAGCTTTCTTT CASSQLSGTGVGEAFF
TRBD2 TRBJ2-1 TRBV7-3 - TGTGCCAGCAGCGCCCACTCTAGCGGGAGTAATGAGCAGTTCTTC CASSAHSSGSNEQFF
TRBD1 TRBJ1-1 TRBV7-9 - TGTGCCAGCAGCGACAGGGATCGGACTGAAGCTTTCTTT CASSDRDRTEAFF
- TRBJ1-3 TRBV30 - TGTGCCTGGAGTGTTGTGAGCTCTGGAAACACCATATATTTT CAWSVVSSGNTIYF
TRBD1 TRBJ1-1 TRBV28 - TGTGCCAGCAGTGCACAGGGGCCGGATACTGAAGCTTTCTTT CASSAQGPDTEAFF
- TRBJ2-1 TRBV27 once TGTGCCAGCAGCCACTTCTCGGACTATTACAATGAGCAGTTCTTC CASSHFSDYYNEQFF
- TRBJ2-5 TRBV5-4 - TGTGCCAGCAGCTTGGAAACGGGGTACGGGCAAGAGACCCAGTACTTC CASSLETGYGQETQYF
TRBD1 TRBJ2-5 TRBV4-2 once TGTGCCAGCAGCCAACTTCGGACAGGGGGCCAAGAGACCCAGTACTTC CASSQLRTGGQETQYF
- TRBJ2-5 TRBV27 - TGTGCCAGCAGTGCTGCGGGGGAGACCCAGTACTTC CASSAAGETQYF
- TRBJ1-1 TRBV21-1 - TGTGCCAGCAGCAATCAGGGGGCTGAAGCTTTCTTT CASSNQGAEAFF
- TRBJ2-7 TRBV12-5 - TGTGGCCCCGGAGGGGAGTACGAGCAGTACTTC CGPGGEYEQYF
- TRBJ2-2 TRBV28 - TGTGCCAGCATGGGAGGAAGTACGAACACCGGGGAGCTGTTTTTT CASMGGSTNTGELFF
- TRBJ2-3 TRBV6-5 once TGTGCCACCATTGACTCACGTGGGCCAGGTACGCAGTATTTT CATIDSRGPGTQYF
TRBD1 TRBJ2-7 TRBV15 - TGTGCCACCAGCAGAGATAGGTCCAGGGGGCAGCGGCAGTACTTC CATSRDRSRGQRQYF
TRBD2 TRBJ2-1 TRBV25-1 - TGTGCCAGCAGTGAGCTAGCGGGAGCACGTCATGAGCAGTTCTTC CASSELAGARHEQFF
- TRBJ2-2 TRBV10-1 few TGCGCCCAAAGCCGGTCCACCGGGGAGCTGTTTTTT CAQSRSTGELFF
- TRBJ2-4 TRBV28 - TGTGCCAGCAGTTTACAGGGCTTAGCCAAAAACATTCAGTACTTC CASSLQGLAKNIQYF
- TRBJ1-2 TRBV6-1 - TGTGCCAGCAGTGAAAACTGGGGGCAAGTAAATGGCTACACCTTC CASSENWGQVNGYTF
- TRBJ1-1 TRBV7-3 - TGTGCCAGCAGCTTAAGACAGTCGGCTGAAGCTTTCTTT CASSLRQSAEAFF
TRBD1 TRBJ1-1 TRBV28 - TGTGCCAGCAGTACCCGGGACAGGGTAACTGAAGCTTTCTTT CASSTRDRVTEAFF
- TRBJ1-1 TRBV2 - TGTGCCAGCCTCGTGAACACTGAAGCTTTCTTT CASLVNTEAFF
TRBD2 TRBJ2-1 TRBV7-9 - TGTGCCAGCATGATGGGACTAGCGGGAGGGGGCCTCTACAATGAGCAGTTCTTC CASMMGLAGGGLYNEQFF
TRBD1 TRBJ1-5 TRBV28 - TGTGCCAGCAGTCTAGGGGGCGGGAATCAGCCCCAGCATTTT CASSLGGGNQPQHF
TRBD2 TRBJ2-1 TRBV2 - TGTGCCAGCAGATTACTAGCGGGAGGGCCTAATGAGCAGTTCTTC CASRLLAGGPNEQFF
- TRBJ2-7 TRBV9 - TGTGCCAGCAGCGCATCCTCTCTGGTTGGACTATATCACGAGCAGTACTTC CASSASSLVGLYHEQYF
TRBD1 TRBJ1-5 TRBV27 - TGTGCCAGCAGTAGGGGACAGGGAGGCTATCAGCCCCAGCATTTT CASSRGQGGYQPQHF
TRBD2 TRBJ2-2 TRBV4-3 - TGCGCCAGCGGACCGGGACTAGCGGGAACCGGGGAGCTGTTTTTT CASGPGLAGTGELFF
TRBD2 TRBJ2-7 TRBV7-2 - TGTGCCAGCAGTCGACCCGGGACTACTAGTTCCTACGAGCAGTACTTC CASSRPGTTSSYEQYF
- TRBJ1-5 TRBV6-5 - TGTGCCAGCAGACCGGCCACAGATCAGCCCCAGCATTTT CASRPATDQPQHF
TRBD1 TRBJ1-2 TRBV19 - TGTGCCAGTAGGGCCCGGGACAGGGGGCTCGGCTACACCTTC CASRARDRGLGYTF
- TRBJ1-1 TRBV10-3 - TGTGCCATCAGTGAGATAAAACCGGGACACAACACTGAAGCTTTCTTT CAISEIKPGHNTEAFF
TRBD1 TRBJ2-7 TRBV9 - TGTGCCAGCAGCGGGGGGACAGGGACTTCCGAGCAGTACTTC CASSGGTGTSEQYF
- TRBJ2-7 TRBV2 once TGTGCCAGCAGTGATCCAGGGAGGTCAAAAGTGCAGTACTTC CASSDPGRSKVQYF
TRBD2 TRBJ2-1 TRBV5-4 - TGTGCCAGCAGCACCGGGACTAGCCGTTACAATGAGCAGTTCTTC CASSTGTSRYNEQFF